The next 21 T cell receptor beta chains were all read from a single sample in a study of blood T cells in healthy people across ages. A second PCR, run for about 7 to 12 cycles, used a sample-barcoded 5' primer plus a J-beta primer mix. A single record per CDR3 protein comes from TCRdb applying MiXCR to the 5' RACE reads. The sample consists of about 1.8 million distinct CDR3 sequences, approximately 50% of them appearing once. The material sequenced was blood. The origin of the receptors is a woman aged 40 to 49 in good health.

DNA of the CDR3: TGTGCCGACCCAGGGGGCGCAGATTACGAGCAGTACTTC. It yields the protein CADPGGADYEQYF. The chain combines TRBV6-2 or TRBV6-3 with TRBJ2-7, with 8 nucleotides matching TRBD1. Germline V gene sequence: CDR1 MNHEY, CDR2 SVGEGT. Trimming took 11 bases from V and 4 from J; bases not matched to a gene: 10. The CDR3 has 13 amino acids.

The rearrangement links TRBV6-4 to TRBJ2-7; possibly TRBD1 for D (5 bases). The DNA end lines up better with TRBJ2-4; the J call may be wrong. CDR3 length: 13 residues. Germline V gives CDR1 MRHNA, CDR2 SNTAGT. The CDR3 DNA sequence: TGTGCCAGCAGTGGCTCAAGGGGCGGCATTCAGTACTTC. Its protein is CASSGSRGGIQYF.

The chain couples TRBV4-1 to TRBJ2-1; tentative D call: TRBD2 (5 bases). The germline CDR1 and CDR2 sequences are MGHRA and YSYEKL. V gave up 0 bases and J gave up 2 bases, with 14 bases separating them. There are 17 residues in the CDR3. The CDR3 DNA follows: TGCGCCAGCAGCCAAGAGTACAGAGCGGCGGCCTACAATGAGCAGTTCTTC. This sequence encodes CASSQEYRAAAYNEQFF.

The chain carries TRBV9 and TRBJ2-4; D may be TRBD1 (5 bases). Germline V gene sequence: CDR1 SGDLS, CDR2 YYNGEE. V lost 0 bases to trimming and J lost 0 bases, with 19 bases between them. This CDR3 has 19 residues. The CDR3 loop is CASSVDNASTDIAKNIQYF. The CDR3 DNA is TGTGCCAGCAGCGTAGACAACGCATCGACAGATATAGCCAAAAACATTCAGTACTTC.

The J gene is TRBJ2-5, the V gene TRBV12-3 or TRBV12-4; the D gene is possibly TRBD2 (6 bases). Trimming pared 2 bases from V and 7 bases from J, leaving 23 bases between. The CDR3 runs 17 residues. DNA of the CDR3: TGTGCCAGCAGTTTACGGGGCGGGACTGCGGAGAGGGGGACCCAGTACTTC. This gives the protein CASSLRGGTAERGTQYF.

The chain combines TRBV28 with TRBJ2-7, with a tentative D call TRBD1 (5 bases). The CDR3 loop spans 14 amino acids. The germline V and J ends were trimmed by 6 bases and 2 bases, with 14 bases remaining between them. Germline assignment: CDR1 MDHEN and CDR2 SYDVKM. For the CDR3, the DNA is TGTGCCAGCAGCCTCTTCAGGGTTCCCTACGAGCAGTACTTC. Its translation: CASSLFRVPYEQYF.

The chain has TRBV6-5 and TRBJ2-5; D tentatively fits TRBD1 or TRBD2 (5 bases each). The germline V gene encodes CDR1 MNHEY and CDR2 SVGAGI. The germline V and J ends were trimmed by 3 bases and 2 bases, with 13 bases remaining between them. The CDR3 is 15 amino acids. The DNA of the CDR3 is TGTGCCAGCAGTTATCTGGGACCCCTACAAGAGACCCAGTACTTC. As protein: CASSYLGPLQETQYF.

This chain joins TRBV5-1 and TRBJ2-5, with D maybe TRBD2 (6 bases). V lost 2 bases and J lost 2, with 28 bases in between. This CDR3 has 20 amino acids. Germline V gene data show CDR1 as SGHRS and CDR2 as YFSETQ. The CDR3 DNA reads TGCGCCAGCAGCTTAGTGTTTGCGGGGACTGGCGGTTTGAAACAAGAGACCCAGTACTTC. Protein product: CASSLVFAGTGGLKQETQYF.

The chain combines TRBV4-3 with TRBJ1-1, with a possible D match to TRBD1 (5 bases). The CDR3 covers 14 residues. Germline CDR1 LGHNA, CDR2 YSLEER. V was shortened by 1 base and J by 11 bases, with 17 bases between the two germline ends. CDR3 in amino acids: CASSQAGGSLLAFF. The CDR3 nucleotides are TGCGCCAGCAGCCAAGCGGGGGGTAGTTTGTTGGCTTTCTTT.

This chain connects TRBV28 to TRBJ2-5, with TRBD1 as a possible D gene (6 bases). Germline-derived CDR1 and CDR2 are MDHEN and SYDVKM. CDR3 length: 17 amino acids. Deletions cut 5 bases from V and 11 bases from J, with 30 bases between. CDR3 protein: CASSDWTDEVYHREQYF. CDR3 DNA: TGTGCCAGCAGTGATTGGACAGACGAAGTTTACCATAGGGAGCAGTACTTC.

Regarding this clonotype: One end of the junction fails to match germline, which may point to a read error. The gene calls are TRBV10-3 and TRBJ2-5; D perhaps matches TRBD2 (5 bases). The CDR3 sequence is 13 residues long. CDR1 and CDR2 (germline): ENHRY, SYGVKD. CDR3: CAVSEASSETQYF. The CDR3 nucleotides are TGTGCCGTCAGTGAGGCTAGCTCTGAGACCCAGTACTTC.

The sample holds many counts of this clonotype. The chain's CDR3 is CASSPSGVSGANVLTF. The CDR3 bases are TGTGCCAGCAGTCCTTCAGGGGTTTCTGGGGCCAACGTCCTGACTTTC. The chain uses TRBV28 and TRBJ2-6; tentative D call: TRBD1 (6 bases). Trimming removed 5 bases from V and 1 base from J, with 12 bases in between. This CDR3 contains 16 residues. Germline V gene lookup returns CDR1 MDHEN and CDR2 SYDVKM.

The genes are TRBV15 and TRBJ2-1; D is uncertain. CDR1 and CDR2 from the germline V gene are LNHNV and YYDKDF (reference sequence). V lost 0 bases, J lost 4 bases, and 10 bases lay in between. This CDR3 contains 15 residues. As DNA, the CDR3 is TGTGCCACCAGCAGAGAGTGGACGGCTTACAATGAGCAGTTCTTC. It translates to CATSREWTAYNEQFF.

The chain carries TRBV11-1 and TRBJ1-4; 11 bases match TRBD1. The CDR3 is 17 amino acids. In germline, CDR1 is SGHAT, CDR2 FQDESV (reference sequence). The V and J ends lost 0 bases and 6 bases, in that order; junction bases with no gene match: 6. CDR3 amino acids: CASSLAPGQGADEKLFF. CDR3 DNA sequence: TGTGCCAGCAGCTTAGCCCCTGGACAGGGGGCGGATGAAAAACTGTTTTTT.

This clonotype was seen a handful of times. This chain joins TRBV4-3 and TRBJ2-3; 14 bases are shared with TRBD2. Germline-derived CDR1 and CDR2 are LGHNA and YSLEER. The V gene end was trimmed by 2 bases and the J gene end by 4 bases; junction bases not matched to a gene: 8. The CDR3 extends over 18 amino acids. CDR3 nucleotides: TGCGCCAGCAGCCAATTTGCGCGGGGACTAGCGGGGGCAGATACGCAGTATTTT. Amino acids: CASSQFARGLAGADTQYF.

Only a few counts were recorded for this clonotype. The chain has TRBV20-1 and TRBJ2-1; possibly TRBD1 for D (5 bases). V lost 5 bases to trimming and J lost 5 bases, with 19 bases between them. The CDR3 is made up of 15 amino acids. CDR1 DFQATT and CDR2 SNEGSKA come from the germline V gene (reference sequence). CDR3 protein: CSAPPDWRQNNEQFF. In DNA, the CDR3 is TGCAGTGCTCCGCCAGACTGGAGACAGAACAATGAGCAGTTCTTC.

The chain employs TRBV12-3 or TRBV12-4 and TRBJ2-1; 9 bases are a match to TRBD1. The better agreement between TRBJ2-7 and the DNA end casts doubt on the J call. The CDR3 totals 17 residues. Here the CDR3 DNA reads TGTGCCAGCAGGCCAGTTGTCGGGACAGGGACCAACAATGAGCAGTACTTC. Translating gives CASRPVVGTGTNNEQYF.

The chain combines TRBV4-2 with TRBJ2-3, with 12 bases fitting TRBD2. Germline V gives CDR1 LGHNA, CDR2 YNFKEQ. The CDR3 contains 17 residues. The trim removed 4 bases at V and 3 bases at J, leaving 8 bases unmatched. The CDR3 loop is CASSPRTSGVWTDTQYF. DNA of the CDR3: TGTGCCAGCAGCCCACGGACTAGCGGGGTATGGACAGATACGCAGTATTTT.

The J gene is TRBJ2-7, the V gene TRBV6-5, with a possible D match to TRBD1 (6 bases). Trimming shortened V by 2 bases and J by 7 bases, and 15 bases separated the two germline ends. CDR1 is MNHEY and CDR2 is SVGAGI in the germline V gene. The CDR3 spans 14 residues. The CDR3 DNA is TGTGCCAGCAGTTACGGGCAGGGGCATCGAGAGCAGTACTTC. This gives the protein CASSYGQGHREQYF.

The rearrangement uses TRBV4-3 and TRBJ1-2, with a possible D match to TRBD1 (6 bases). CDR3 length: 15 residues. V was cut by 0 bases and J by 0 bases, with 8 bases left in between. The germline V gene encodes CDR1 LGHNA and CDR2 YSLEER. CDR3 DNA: TGCGCCAGCAGCCAAGAGTGGACAGCTAACTATGGCTACACCTTC. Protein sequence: CASSQEWTANYGYTF.

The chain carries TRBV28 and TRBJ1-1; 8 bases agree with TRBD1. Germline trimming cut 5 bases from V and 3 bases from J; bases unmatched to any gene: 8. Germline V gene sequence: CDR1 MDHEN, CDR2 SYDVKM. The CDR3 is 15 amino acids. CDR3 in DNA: TGTGCCAGCAGTCCCCTCAGGGGGCCCGACACTGAAGCTTTCTTT. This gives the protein CASSPLRGPDTEAFF.